This section outlines one TCR beta chain sequence together with its context. The sample belongs to a study of response to subunit inactivated influenza vaccine. TCRdb re-derived calls from the RT-PCR reads in MiXCR, one entry per CDR3 protein. This table has fewer than 650,000 distinct CDR3 sequences, under 15% appearing once. V was shortened by 2 bases and J by 2 bases, with 9 bases between the two germline ends. CDR1 DFQATT and CDR2 SNEGSKA come from the germline V gene (reference sequence). The CDR3 contains 13 residues. This receptor was identified in a man in his forties or fifties who received an inactivated influenza vaccine. The chain couples TRBV20-1 to TRBJ2-5; D not resolved. Sequencing was performed on PBMCs from blood, taken more than 35 days after vaccination. The CDR3 loop is CSARPAVQETQYF. CDR3 DNA sequence: TGCAGTGCTAGACCCGCCGTTCAAGAGACCCAGTACTTC.